This T cell receptor (beta chain) appears in the sequencing data of a study of blood T cell repertoires in COVID-19. Study information: Sources were T cells, B-cell-depleted T cells, or PBMCs; the material itself was cDNA or gDNA.

Study processing details: Amplifying reference gene primers gave estimates of nucleated cell counts. Repertoires were generated with immunoSEQ multiplex PCR, while TCRdb's copy carries only in-frame clones and drops some. The DNA was the basis for D and trimming; V, J and clone size are from that table. The sample has 130,000 or so clones; 75% to 90% are singletons. The TCR originated in a man aged 45 to 65 with active or convalescent COVID-19. Sequenced input: peripheral blood.

The CDR3 sequence: CASSFGGPGNTIYF. In nucleotides, the CDR3 is TGTGCCAGCAGTTTCGGGGGGCCTGGAAACACCATATATTTT. V gene TRBV27 combines with J gene TRBJ1-3; possibly TRBD1 for D (6 bases). V was clipped by 3 bases and J by 2 bases, with 8 bases between them. CDR1 MNHEY and CDR2 SMNVEV come from the germline V gene (reference sequence). CDR3 size: 14 residues.